This T cell receptor (beta chain) comes out of a study of early T cells in non-severe SARS-CoV-2 infection. TCRdb passed the 5' RACE reads through MiXCR, listing each CDR3 protein once. The table records more than 50,000 distinct CDR3 sequences, roughly 5.5% of them present only once. This clonotype was detected many times. CDR3 length: 12 amino acids. V dropped 3 bases and J dropped 5; count of bases not matched to a gene: 3. Germline V CDR1 and CDR2: DFQATT, SNEGSKA (reference sequence). The clonotype comes from an adult who was a healthcare worker with PCR-confirmed SARS-CoV-2 infection or an uninfected control (not recorded which). The V call is TRBV20-1, the J call TRBJ2-7; 8 bases match TRBD1. Sequencing used whole blood. The CDR3 DNA sequence: TGCAGTGCTAGGGGACAGGTTAACGAGCAGTACTTC. Its translation is CSARGQVNEQYF.